Given below is one T cell receptor (beta chain) in context. At one of its ends the junction is not consistent with the germline gene, which may arise from a read error. The sample is drawn from a study of long-term antiretroviral therapy in people with HIV. The CDR3 covers 11 residues. The V gene's germline CDR1 is GTSNPN and CDR2 SVGIG (reference sequence). Running of the v3.0 immunoSEQ assay took place at survey level. Generated by immunoSEQ multiplex PCR, the TCRdb table keeps only in-frame clones and is missing some. The sample holds more than 15,000 clones, 80% to 95% seen once. Specimen: unsorted PBMCs, collected 0.6 years after starting antiretroviral therapy. The receptor was derived from a woman in her thirties or forties with HIV. The chain is built from TRBV30 and TRBJ1-4; D call uncertain. Written as DNA, the CDR3 is TGTGCCCGGAGAAACGGGGAAAAACTGTTTTTT. Translated: CARRNGEKLFF.